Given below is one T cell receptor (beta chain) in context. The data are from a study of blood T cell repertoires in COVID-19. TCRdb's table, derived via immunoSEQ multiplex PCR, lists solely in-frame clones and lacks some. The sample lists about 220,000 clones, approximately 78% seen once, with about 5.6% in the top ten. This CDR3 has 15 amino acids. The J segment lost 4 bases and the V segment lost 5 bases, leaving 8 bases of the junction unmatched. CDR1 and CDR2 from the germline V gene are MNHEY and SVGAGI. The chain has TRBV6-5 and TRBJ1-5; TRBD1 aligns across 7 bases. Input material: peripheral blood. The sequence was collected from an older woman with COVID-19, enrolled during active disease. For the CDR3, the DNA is TGTGCCAGCAGTCGTGACAGGGCGGGAAATCAGCCCCAGCATTTT. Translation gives CASSRDRAGNQPQHF.